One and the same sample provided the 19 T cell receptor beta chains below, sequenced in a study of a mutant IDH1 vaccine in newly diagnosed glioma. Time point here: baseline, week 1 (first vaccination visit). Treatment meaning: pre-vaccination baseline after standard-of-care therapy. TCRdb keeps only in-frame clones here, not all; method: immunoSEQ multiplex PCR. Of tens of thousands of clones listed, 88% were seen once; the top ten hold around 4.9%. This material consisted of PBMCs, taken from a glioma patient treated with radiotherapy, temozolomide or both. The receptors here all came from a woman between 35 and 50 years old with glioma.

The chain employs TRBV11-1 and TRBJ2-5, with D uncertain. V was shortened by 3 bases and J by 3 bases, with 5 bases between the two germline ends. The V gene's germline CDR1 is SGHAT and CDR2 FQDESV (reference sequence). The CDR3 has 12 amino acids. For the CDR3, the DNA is TGTGCCAGCAGCTTGTCTAAAGAGACCCAGTACTTC. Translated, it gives CASSLSKETQYF.

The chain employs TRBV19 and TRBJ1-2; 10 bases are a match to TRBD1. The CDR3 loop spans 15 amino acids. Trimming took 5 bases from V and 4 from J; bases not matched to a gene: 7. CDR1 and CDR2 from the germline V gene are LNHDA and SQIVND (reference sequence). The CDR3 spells CASSPGTGVIYGYTF. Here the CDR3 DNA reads TGTGCCAGTAGTCCCGGGACAGGGGTTATCTATGGCTACACCTTC.

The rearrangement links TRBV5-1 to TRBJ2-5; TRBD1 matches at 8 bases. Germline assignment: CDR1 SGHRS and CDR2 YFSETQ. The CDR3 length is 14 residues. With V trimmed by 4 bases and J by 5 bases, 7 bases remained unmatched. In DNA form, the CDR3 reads TGCGCCAGCAGCGGTGACAGGGGTTGGGAGACCCAGTACTTC. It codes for CASSGDRGWETQYF.

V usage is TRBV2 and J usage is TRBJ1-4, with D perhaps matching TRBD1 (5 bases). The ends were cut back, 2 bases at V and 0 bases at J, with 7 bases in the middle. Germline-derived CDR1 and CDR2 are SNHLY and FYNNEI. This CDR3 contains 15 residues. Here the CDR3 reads CASSEQGATNEKLFF. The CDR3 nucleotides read TGTGCCAGCAGTGAACAGGGTGCAACTAATGAAAAACTGTTTTTT.

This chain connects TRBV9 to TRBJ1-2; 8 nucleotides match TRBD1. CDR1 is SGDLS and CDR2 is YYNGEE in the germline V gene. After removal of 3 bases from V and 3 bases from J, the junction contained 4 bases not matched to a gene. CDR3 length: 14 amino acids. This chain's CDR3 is CASSAPGQDYGYTF. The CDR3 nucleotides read TGTGCCAGCAGCGCCCCGGGACAGGACTATGGCTACACCTTC.

The DNA of the CDR3 is TGCAGCGTACCGGGACAGGGGAACGGGGAGCTGTTTTTT. It specifies CSVPGQGNGELFF. V usage is TRBV29-1 and J usage is TRBJ2-2; TRBD1 aligns across 10 bases. The CDR3 contains 13 residues. The V gene end was trimmed by 6 bases and the J gene end by 7 bases; junction bases not matched to a gene: 5. Germline CDR1 SQVTM, CDR2 ANQGSEA.

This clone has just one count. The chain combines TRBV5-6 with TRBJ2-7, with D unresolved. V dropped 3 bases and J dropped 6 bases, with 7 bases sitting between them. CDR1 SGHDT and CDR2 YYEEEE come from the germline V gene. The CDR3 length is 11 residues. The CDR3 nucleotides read TGTGCCAGCAGCTCGCTGCGCGAGCAGTACTTC. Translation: CASSSLREQYF.

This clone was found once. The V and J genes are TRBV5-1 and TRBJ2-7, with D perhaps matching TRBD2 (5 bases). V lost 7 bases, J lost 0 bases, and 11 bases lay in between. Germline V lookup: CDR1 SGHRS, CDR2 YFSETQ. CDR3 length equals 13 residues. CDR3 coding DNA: TGCGCCAGCCTGAAGCGGAGCTCCTACGAGCAGTACTTC. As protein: CASLKRSSYEQYF.

The CDR3 DNA is TGCGCCAGCAGCCAAGAATCTGGGGTCATGGAGACCCAGTACTTC. Translated: CASSQESGVMETQYF. The chain couples TRBV4-3 to TRBJ2-5; D not certain. Trimming shortened V by 0 bases and J by 5 bases, and 13 bases separated the two germline ends. CDR1 LGHNA and CDR2 YSLEER come from the germline V gene. The CDR3 loop spans 15 amino acids.

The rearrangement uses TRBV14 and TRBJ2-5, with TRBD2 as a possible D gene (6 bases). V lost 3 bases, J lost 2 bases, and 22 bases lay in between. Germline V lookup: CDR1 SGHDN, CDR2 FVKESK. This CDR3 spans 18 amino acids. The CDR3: CASSHDLYGRGPQETQYF. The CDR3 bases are TGTGCCAGCAGCCACGACCTCTACGGGCGGGGACCGCAAGAGACCCAGTACTTC. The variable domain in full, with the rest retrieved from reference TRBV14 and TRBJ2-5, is EAGVTQFPSHSVIEKGQTVTLRCDPISGHDNLYWYRRVMGKEIKFLLHFVKESKQDESGMPNNRFLAERTGGTYSTLKVQPAELEDSGVYFCASSHDLYGRGPQETQYFGPGTRLLVL.

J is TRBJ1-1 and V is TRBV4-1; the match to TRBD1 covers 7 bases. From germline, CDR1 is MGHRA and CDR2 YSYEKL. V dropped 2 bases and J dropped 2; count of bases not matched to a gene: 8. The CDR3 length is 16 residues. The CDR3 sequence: CASSQMDRSLNTEAFF. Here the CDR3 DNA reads TGCGCCAGCAGCCAAATGGACAGGTCCTTAAACACTGAAGCTTTCTTT.

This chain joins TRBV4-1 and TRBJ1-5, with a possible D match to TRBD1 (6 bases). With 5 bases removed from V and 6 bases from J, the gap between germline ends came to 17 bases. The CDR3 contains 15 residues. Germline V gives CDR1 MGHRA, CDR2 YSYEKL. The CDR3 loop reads CASSMTGSSAQPQHF. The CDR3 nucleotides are TGCGCCAGCAGCATGACAGGAAGTAGTGCTCAGCCCCAGCATTTT.

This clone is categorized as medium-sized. CDR3 protein: CSVEWWGSSSGANVLTF. The CDR3 DNA reads as TGCAGCGTTGAGTGGTGGGGGTCGAGCTCTGGGGCCAACGTCCTGACTTTC. This sequence joins TRBV29-1 and TRBJ2-6; D may correspond to TRBD1 or TRBD2 (5 bases each). The CDR3 has 17 amino acids. Per the germline V gene, CDR1 is SQVTM and CDR2 is ANQGSEA. V lost 3 bases to trimming and J lost 0 bases, with 15 bases between them.

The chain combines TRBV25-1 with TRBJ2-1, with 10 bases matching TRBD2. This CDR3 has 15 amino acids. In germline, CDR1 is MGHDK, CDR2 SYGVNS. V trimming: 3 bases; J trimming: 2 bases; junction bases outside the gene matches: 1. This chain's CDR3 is CASSDSGRTYNEQFF. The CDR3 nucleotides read TGTGCCAGCAGTGATAGCGGGAGGACCTACAATGAGCAGTTCTTC.

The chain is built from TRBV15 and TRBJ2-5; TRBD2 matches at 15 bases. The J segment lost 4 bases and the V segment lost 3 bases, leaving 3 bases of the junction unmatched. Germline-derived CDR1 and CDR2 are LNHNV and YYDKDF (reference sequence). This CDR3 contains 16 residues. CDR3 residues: CATSSGGLAGGETQYF. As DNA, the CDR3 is TGTGCCACCAGCAGTGGGGGACTAGCGGGAGGAGAGACCCAGTACTTC.

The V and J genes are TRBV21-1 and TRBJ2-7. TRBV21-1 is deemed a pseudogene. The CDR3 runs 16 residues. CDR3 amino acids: CASSKAKPEPSYEQYF. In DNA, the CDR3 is TGTGCCAGCAGCAAAGCGAAACCGGAACCCTCCTACGAGCAGTACTTC.

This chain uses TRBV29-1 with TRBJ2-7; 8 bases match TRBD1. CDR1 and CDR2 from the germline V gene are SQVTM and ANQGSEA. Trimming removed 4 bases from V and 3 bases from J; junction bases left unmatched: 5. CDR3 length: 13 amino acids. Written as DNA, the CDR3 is TGCAGCGTTGCCTCGACAGGGGTCTACGAGCAGTACTTC. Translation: CSVASTGVYEQYF.

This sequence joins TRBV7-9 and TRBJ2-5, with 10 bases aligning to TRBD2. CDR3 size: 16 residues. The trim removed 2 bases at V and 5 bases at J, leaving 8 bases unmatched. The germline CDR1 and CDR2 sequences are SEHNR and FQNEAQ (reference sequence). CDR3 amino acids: CASSLRVGTSVETQYF. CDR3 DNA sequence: TGTGCCAGCAGCTTAAGGGTGGGGACTAGCGTTGAGACCCAGTACTTC. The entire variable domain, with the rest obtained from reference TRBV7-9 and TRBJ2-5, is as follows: DTGVSQNPRHKITKRGQNVTFRCDPISEHNRLYWYRQTLGQGPEFLTYFQNEAQLEKSRLLSDRFSAERPKGSFSTLEIQRTEQGDSAMYLCASSLRVGTSVETQYFGPGTRLLVL.

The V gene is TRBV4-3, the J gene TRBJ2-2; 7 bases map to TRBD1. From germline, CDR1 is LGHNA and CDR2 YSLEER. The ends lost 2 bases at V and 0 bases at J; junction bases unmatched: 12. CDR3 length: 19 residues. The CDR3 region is CASSQHNPRTGPNTGELFF. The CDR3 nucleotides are TGCGCCAGCAGCCAACACAATCCCCGGACAGGACCGAACACCGGGGAGCTGTTTTTT.